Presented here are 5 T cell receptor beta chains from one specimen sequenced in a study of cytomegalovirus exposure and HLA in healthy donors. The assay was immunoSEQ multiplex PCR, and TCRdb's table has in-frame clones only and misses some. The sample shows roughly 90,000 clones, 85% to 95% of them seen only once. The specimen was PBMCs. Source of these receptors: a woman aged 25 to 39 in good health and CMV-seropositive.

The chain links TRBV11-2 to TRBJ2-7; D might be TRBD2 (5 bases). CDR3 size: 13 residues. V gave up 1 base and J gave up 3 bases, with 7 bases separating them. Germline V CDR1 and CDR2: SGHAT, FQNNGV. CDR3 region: CASSLGSGYEQYF. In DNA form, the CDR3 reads TGTGCCAGCAGCTTAGGAAGCGGCTACGAGCAGTACTTC.

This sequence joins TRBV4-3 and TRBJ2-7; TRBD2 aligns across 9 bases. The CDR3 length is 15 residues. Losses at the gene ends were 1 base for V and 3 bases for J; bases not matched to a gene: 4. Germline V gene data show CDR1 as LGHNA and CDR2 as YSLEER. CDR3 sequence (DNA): TGCGCCAGCAGCCAAGGTCTAGCGGGACACTACGAGCAGTACTTC. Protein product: CASSQGLAGHYEQYF.

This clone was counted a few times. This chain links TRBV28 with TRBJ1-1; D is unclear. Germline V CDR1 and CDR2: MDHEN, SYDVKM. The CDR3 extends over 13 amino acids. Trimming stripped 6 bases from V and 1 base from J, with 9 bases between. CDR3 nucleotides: TGTGCCAGCAGACGACATGGGAACACTGAAGCTTTCTTT. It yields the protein CASRRHGNTEAFF.

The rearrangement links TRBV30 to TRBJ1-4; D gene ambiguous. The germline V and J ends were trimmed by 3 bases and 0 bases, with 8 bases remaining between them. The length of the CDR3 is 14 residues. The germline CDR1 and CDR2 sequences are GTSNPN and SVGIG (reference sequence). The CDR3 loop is CAWRARSTNEKLFF. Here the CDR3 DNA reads TGTGCCTGGAGAGCTAGATCAACTAATGAAAAACTGTTTTTT. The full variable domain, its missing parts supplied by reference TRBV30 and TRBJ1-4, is SQTIHQWPATLVQPVGSPLSLECTVEGTSNPNLYWYRQAAGRGLQLLFYSVGIGQISSEVPQNLSASRPQDRQFILSSKKLLLSDSGFYLCAWRARSTNEKLFFGSGTQLSVL.

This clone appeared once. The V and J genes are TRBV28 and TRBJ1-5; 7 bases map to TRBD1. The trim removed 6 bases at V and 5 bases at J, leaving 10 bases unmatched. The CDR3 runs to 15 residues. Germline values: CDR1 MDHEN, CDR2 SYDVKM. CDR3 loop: CASSPDRERDQPQHF. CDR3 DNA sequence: TGTGCCAGCAGCCCCGACAGGGAACGGGATCAGCCCCAGCATTTT.